Following are 24 T cell receptor beta chains from one sample sequenced in a study of Ad26.COV2.S vaccination and SARS-CoV-2 variants. The treatment denotes: roughly 20 received Ad26.COV2.S at low or high dose, single or two shots; a few received placebo; per-sample allocation not given. Day 63 after the first injection of vaccine or placebo was the sampling time. Only in-frame clones appear in the TCRdb table, and some are missing; sequencing was by immunoSEQ multiplex PCR. The profile covers 300,000 to 400,000 clones, with 80% to 90% appearing a single time and about 11% taken by the ten largest. Sequencing was performed on peripheral blood, taken in a trial of Ad26.COV2.S vaccine versus placebo. The receptors were sampled from a person between 18 and 65 years old who received the Ad26.COV2.S COVID-19 vaccine or a placebo.

This clone has just one count. The chain is built from TRBV12-3 or TRBV12-4 and TRBJ2-7; 9 bases agree with TRBD1. The CDR3 is 11 amino acids. V lost 7 bases to trimming and J lost 11 bases; unmatched junction nucleotides: 6. For the CDR3, the DNA is TGTGCCAGCACCATGGGGACAGGGAAGTACTTC. Its translation is CASTMGTGKYF.

The V call is TRBV11-3, the J call TRBJ2-1; TRBD1 agrees at 8 bases. Trimming took 3 bases from V and 0 from J; bases not matched to a gene: 1. The CDR3 contains 15 residues. Germline V gene data show CDR1 as SGHNT and CDR2 as YENEEA. The chain's CDR3 is CASSLGQVSYNEQFF. DNA for the CDR3: TGTGCCAGCAGCTTGGGACAGGTCTCCTACAATGAGCAGTTCTTC.

The CDR3 nucleotides read TGTGCCAGCAGCTTAGGCGGGAGGACAGGGAATTCACCCCTCCACTTT. It specifies CASSLGGRTGNSPLHF. This chain joins TRBV7-9 and TRBJ1-6; TRBD1 aligns across 8 bases. Germline V CDR1 and CDR2: SEHNR, FQNEAQ (reference sequence). The CDR3 extends over 16 amino acids. The ends lost 1 base at V and 7 bases at J; junction bases unmatched: 6.

This chain connects TRBV5-1 to TRBJ1-3; TRBD1 matches at 7 bases. This CDR3 is built from 15 residues. J gave up 3 bases and V 4 bases, and 7 bases lay outside the gene matches. Germline CDR1 and CDR2: SGHRS and YFSETQ. The CDR3 sequence is CASSPGTDYGNTIYF. Here the CDR3 DNA reads TGCGCCAGCAGCCCCGGGACAGATTATGGAAACACCATATATTTT.

Worth noting for this clone: This CDR3 is also generated by other DNA sequences in the sample. This chain connects TRBV6-2 or TRBV6-3 to TRBJ1-5; a weak D match, TRBD1 (5 bases). Trimming cost V 2 bases and J 4 bases, with 9 bases left between them. The CDR3 sequence is 14 residues long. CDR1 is MNHEY, CDR2 SVGEGT, per germline. CDR3 DNA sequence: TGTGCCAGCAGTTACCGTACAGGTAATCAGCCCCAGCATTTT. Translated: CASSYRTGNQPQHF.

The V gene is TRBV6-6, the J gene TRBJ2-5; D is ambiguous. The germline V gene has CDR1 MNHNY and CDR2 SVGAGI (reference sequence). V was trimmed by 5 bases and J by 2 bases, leaving 9 bases between them. This CDR3 has 13 amino acids. CDR3 amino acids: CASSPSPQETQYF. The CDR3 nucleotides read TGTGCCAGCAGTCCCTCTCCTCAAGAGACCCAGTACTTC.

This chain joins TRBV7-9 and TRBJ2-3; TRBD2 aligns across 8 bases. The junction had 13 bases not matched to a gene; V was cut back by 5 bases and J by 3 bases. This CDR3 comprises 17 residues. From germline, CDR1 is SEHNR and CDR2 FQNEAQ (reference sequence). CDR3 amino acids: CASSKENLGLGTDTQYF. CDR3 sequence (DNA): TGTGCCAGCAGCAAAGAAAACCTGGGACTAGGAACAGATACGCAGTATTTT.

CDR3 bases: TGTGCCAGCAGGGACCGGGACAGAACGCATTCACCCCTCCACTTT. This codes for CASRDRDRTHSPLHF. This rearrangement joins TRBV4-2 to TRBJ1-6; 7 bases line up with TRBD1. In germline, CDR1 is LGHNA, CDR2 YNFKEQ. V shed 6 bases, J shed 8 bases, and the junction held 10 bases outside the gene matches. This CDR3 comprises 15 residues.

J is TRBJ2-2 and V is TRBV7-9, with TRBD1 identical over 7 bases. The CDR3 is made up of 15 amino acids. The germline gives CDR1 SEHNR, CDR2 FQNEAQ (reference sequence). The trim removed 5 bases at V and 3 bases at J, leaving 6 bases unmatched. The CDR3 DNA reads TGTGCCAGCAGCCCCCGACAGGGATACACCGGGGAGCTGTTTTTT. Translation: CASSPRQGYTGELFF. The whole variable domain, remainder taken from reference TRBV7-9 and TRBJ2-2, is DTGVSQNPRHKITKRGQNVTFRCDPISEHNRLYWYRQTLGQGPEFLTYFQNEAQLEKSRLLSDRFSAERPKGSFSTLEIQRTEQGDSAMYLCASSPRQGYTGELFFGEGSRLTVL.

This sequence joins TRBV5-1 and TRBJ1-2; possible D gene TRBD1, 6 bases. The CDR3 consists of 19 residues. Germline V CDR1 and CDR2: SGHRS, YFSETQ. Deletions cut 4 bases from V and 0 bases from J, with 25 bases between. The CDR3 protein is CASSLRGPGEEEANYGYTF. The DNA of the CDR3 is TGCGCCAGCAGCCTACGGGGGCCAGGGGAAGAAGAGGCTAACTATGGCTACACCTTC. Full variable domain (missing parts from reference TRBV5-1 and TRBJ1-2): KAGVTQTPRYLIKTRGQQVTLSCSPISGHRSVSWYQQTPGQGLQFLFEYFSETQRNKGNFPGRFSGRQFSNSRSEMNVSTLELGDSALYLCASSLRGPGEEEANYGYTFGSGTRLTVV.

The chain carries TRBV4-3 and TRBJ2-3, with 9 bases aligning to TRBD2. CDR1 is LGHNA and CDR2 is YSLEER in the germline V gene. The CDR3 is 17 residues long. The V gene end was trimmed by 6 bases and the J gene end by 2 bases; junction bases not matched to a gene: 12. CDR3 nucleotide sequence: TGCGCCAGCAGTCCCGGAAGGACTAGCGCATACACAGATACGCAGTATTTT. Translated: CASSPGRTSAYTDTQYF.

This clone occurred a few times. V usage is TRBV5-6 and J usage is TRBJ2-1, with D unclear. The germline V gene has CDR1 SGHDT and CDR2 YYEEEE. V dropped 4 bases and J dropped 4 bases, with 3 bases sitting between them. This CDR3 has 11 residues. The CDR3 nucleotides are TGTGCCAGCAGCGTATACAATGAGCAGTTCTTC. This sequence encodes CASSVYNEQFF.

This chain connects TRBV3-1 (or the pseudogene TRBV3-2) to TRBJ1-1; D remains ambiguous. This CDR3 contains 13 residues. V dropped 2 bases and J dropped 1 base, with 5 bases sitting between them. CDR1 is LGHDT, CDR2 YNNKEL, per germline (reference sequence). This chain's CDR3 is CASSQPANTEAFF. CDR3 nucleotides: TGTGCCAGCAGCCAACCAGCGAACACTGAAGCTTTCTTT.

The V and J genes are TRBV18 and TRBJ2-7; D may be TRBD1 or TRBD2 (5 bases each). Germline CDR1 reads KGHSH; CDR2 reads LQKENI. Trimming cost V 3 bases and J 0 bases, with 9 bases left between them. The CDR3 is 14 residues long. CDR3 residues: CASSPGESSYEQYF. The CDR3 bases are TGTGCCAGCTCACCGGGGGAGAGCTCCTACGAGCAGTACTTC.

The chain uses TRBV28 and TRBJ2-1; perhaps D is TRBD1 or TRBD2 (5 bases each). Between the trimmed V and J ends, which lost 8 bases and 7 bases, there was a span of 18 bases. The CDR3 is 14 residues long. CDR1 is MDHEN, CDR2 SYDVKM, per germline. CDR3 region: CASREGTWRNEQFF. CDR3 coding DNA: TGTGCCAGCCGTGAGGGGACCTGGCGAAATGAGCAGTTCTTC.

The CDR3 here is CATSEAGQGHNEKLFF. CDR3 in DNA: TGTGCCACCAGTGAGGCTGGACAGGGCCATAATGAAAAACTGTTTTTT. The gene calls are TRBV24-1 and TRBJ1-4, with TRBD1 identical over 8 bases. This CDR3 comprises 16 residues. Germline V gives CDR1 KGHDR, CDR2 SFDVKD. V shed 4 bases and J 4 bases; nucleotides not matched to a gene: 7.

V usage is TRBV19 and J usage is TRBJ1-2; D remains ambiguous. V gave up 7 bases and J gave up 0 bases, with 12 bases separating them. Germline V gene lookup returns CDR1 LNHDA and CDR2 SQIVND (reference sequence). This CDR3 region has 14 residues. CDR3 in DNA: TGTGCCAGTAAGTCGCCAGGCACTAACTATGGCTACACCTTC. Protein sequence: CASKSPGTNYGYTF.

This clone came up once. The chain has TRBV7-2 and TRBJ1-6; D might be TRBD1 (6 bases). The CDR3 is made up of 17 amino acids. The germline gives CDR1 SGHTA, CDR2 FQGNSA. V lost 5 bases and J lost 2, with 16 bases in between. CDR3 nucleotides: TGTGCCAGCAGCCCCTCTACAGGGTCCCCCTATAATTCACCCCTCCACTTT. Amino acids: CASSPSTGSPYNSPLHF.

V usage is TRBV3-1 (or the pseudogene TRBV3-2) and J usage is TRBJ2-1; 7 bases are a match to TRBD2. Trimming at V came to 6 bases and at J to 6 bases, leaving 5 bases not matched to a gene. Germline CDR1 and CDR2: LGHDT and YNNKEL (reference sequence). The CDR3 is made up of 13 amino acids. CDR3 loop: CASSRLASNEQFF. In DNA, the CDR3 is TGTGCCAGCAGTCGACTAGCCTCCAATGAGCAGTTCTTC.

J is TRBJ1-4 and V is TRBV5-3; D is perhaps TRBD1 (5 bases). TRBV5-3 is flagged as an ORF with uncertain function. V was cut by 0 bases and J by 6 bases, with 6 bases left in between. The CDR3 has 13 residues. The CDR3 nucleotides are TGTGCCAGAAGCTTGGCAGGGTATGAAAAACTGTTTTTT. Protein: CARSLAGYEKLFF.

The V call is TRBV25-1, the J call TRBJ1-1; D unclear. The CDR3 consists of 16 residues. The germline gives CDR1 MGHDK, CDR2 SYGVNS. V lost 4 bases and J 2 bases, leaving 17 bases between the germline ends. CDR3 DNA: TGTGCCAGCAGTGGGGCGGCCCATACCTTAAACACTGAAGCTTTCTTT. Encoded protein: CASSGAAHTLNTEAFF.

This chain connects TRBV10-2 to TRBJ1-5; TRBD1 matches 10 bases. The ends lost 6 bases at V and 2 bases at J; junction bases unmatched: 4. The germline V gene has CDR1 WSHSY and CDR2 SAAADI. This CDR3 has 15 amino acids. The CDR3 loop is CASRPGQGGNQPQHF. In DNA form, the CDR3 reads TGCGCCAGCAGACCAGGACAGGGGGGCAATCAGCCCCAGCATTTT.

This clone was recorded only once. The chain couples TRBV28 to TRBJ1-1, with D perhaps matching TRBD1 (6 bases). CDR3 length equals 16 residues. Germline assignment: CDR1 MDHEN and CDR2 SYDVKM. The germline V and J ends were trimmed by 6 bases and 4 bases, with 21 bases remaining between them. DNA for the CDR3: TGTGCCAGCAGCCAAGAGGCAGGGAGGGGGGGCACTGAAGCTTTCTTT. Its protein is CASSQEAGRGGTEAFF. The full variable domain, in which reference TRBV28 and TRBJ1-1 provide the parts outside the CDR3, is DVKVTQSSRYLVKRTGEKVFLECVQDMDHENMFWYRQDPGLGLRLIYFSYDVKMKEKGDIPEGYSVSREKKERFSLILESASTNQTSMYLCASSQEAGRGGTEAFFGQGTRLTVV.

The chain joins TRBV7-2 to TRBJ2-5; D not resolved. Germline loops: CDR1 SGHTA, CDR2 FQGNSA. V was clipped by 1 base and J by 5 bases, with 11 bases between them. The CDR3 is made up of 14 amino acids. CDR3 DNA sequence: TGTGCCAGCAGCTTAGGGCCTCCCGGGGAGACCCAGTACTTC. Encoded protein: CASSLGPPGETQYF. The full variable domain, rest sourced from reference TRBV7-2 and TRBJ2-5, is GAGVSQSPSNKVTEKGKDVELRCDPISGHTALYWYRQSLGQGLEFLIYFQGNSAPDKSGLPSDRFSAERTGGSVSTLTIQRTQQEDSAVYLCASSLGPPGETQYFGPGTRLLVL.